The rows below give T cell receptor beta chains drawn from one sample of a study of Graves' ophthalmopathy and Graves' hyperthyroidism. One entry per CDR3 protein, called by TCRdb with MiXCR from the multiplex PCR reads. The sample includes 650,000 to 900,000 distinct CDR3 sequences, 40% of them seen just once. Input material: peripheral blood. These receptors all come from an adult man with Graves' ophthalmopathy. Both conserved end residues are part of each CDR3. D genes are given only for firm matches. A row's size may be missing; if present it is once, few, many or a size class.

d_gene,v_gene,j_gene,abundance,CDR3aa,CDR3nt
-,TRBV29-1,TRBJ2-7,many,CSVGADMGFSYEQYF,TGCAGCGTTGGAGCTGATATGGGGTTCTCCTACGAGCAGTACTTC
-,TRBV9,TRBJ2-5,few,CASSPLGGTQYF,TGTGCCAGCAGCCCCTTGGGAGGGACCCAGTACTTC
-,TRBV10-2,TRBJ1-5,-,CASSESGSLVPQHF,TGCGCCAGCAGTGAGTCCGGGAGCCTGGTGCCCCAGCATTTT
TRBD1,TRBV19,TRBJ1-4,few,CASSFRMGQGSNEKLFF,TGTGCCAGTAGTTTCAGAATGGGACAGGGAAGTAATGAAAAACTGTTTTTT
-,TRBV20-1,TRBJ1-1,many,CSGRKNTEAFF,TGCAGTGGACGGAAGAACACTGAAGCTTTCTTT
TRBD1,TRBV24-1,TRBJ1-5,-,CASSHPDRDNQPQHF,TGCGCCAGCAGCCATCCAGACAGGGACAATCAGCCCCAGCATTTT
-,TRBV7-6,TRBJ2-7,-,CASSLVLGSYEQYF,TGTGCCAGCAGCTTAGTACTTGGCAGCTACGAGCAGTACTTC
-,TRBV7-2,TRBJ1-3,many,CASSLEAVTGNTIYF,TGTGCCAGCAGCTTAGAGGCAGTGACTGGAAACACCATATATTTT
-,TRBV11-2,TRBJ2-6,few,CASSPRQFSGANVLTF,TGTGCCAGCAGCCCACGACAGTTCTCTGGGGCCAACGTCCTGACTTTC
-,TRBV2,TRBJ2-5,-,CASSDWALQETQYF,TGTGCCAGCAGTGATTGGGCCTTACAAGAGACCCAGTACTTC
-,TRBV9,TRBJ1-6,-,CASSAVSNKSPLHF,TGTGCCAGTAGCGCAGTCAGCAACAAATCACCCCTCCACTTT
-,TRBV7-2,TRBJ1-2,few,CASDLAGGSSRGRGGYTF,TGTGCCAGCGACTTAGCTGGAGGGTCCTCCAGGGGCCGCGGCGGCTACACCTTC
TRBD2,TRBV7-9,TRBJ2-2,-,CASSQGLAGGQNTGELFF,TGTGCCAGCAGCCAAGGACTAGCGGGAGGACAGAACACCGGGGAGCTGTTTTTT